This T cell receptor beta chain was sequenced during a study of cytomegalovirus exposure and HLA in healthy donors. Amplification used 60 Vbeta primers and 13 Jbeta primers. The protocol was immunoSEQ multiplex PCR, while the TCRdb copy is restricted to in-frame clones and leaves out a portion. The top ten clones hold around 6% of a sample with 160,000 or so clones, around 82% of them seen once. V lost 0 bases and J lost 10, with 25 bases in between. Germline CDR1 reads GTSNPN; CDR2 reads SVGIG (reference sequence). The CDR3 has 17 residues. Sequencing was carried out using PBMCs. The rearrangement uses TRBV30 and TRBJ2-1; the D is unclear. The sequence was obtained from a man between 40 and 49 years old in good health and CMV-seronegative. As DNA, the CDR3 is TGTGCCTGGAGTGTATCTAATGTGGGCACCCGACAAGTCGAGCAGTTCTTC. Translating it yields CAWSVSNVGTRQVEQFF.